The 27 T cell receptor beta chains below come from one sample, sequenced in a study of regulatory and conventional T cells in RAG deficiency. Using immunoSEQ multiplex PCR, the repertoire was profiled, and TCRdb retains in-frame clones only, with some absent. Of more than 40,000 clones in the sample, about 87% were seen once. Genomic DNA came from blood conventional CD4+ T cells gated CD25-low CD127-high. These data were also filed under a second study, of regulatory T cells. That work contributes: Primers: 52 TRBV forward and 13 TRBJ reverse.

The specimen sequenced was CD4+ effector T cells sorted from blood. The receptors derive from a human donor in good health.

V and J are TRBV30 and TRBJ2-3; 10 nucleotides align to TRBD2. The CDR3 sequence is 16 residues long. CDR1 and CDR2 (germline): GTSNPN, SVGIG (reference sequence). The CDR3 loop reads CAGSSGRAGGTDTQYF. Written as DNA, the CDR3 is TGTGCAGGGTCCAGCGGGAGGGCCGGGGGCACAGATACGCAGTATTTT.

V is TRBV6-5 and J is TRBJ2-5, with a possible D match to TRBD2 (6 bases). The CDR3 is made up of 16 amino acids. The V gene's germline CDR1 is MNHEY and CDR2 SVGAGI. Trimming took off 0 bases at V and 1 base at J, with 12 bases between the two ends. The CDR3, as DNA: TGTGCCAGCAGTTACTCAAGGACGGAGGGCCAAGAGACCCAGTACTTC. Translating it yields CASSYSRTEGQETQYF.

The genes are TRBV6-1 and TRBJ2-7; 12 nucleotides align to TRBD1. This CDR3 region has 14 residues. In germline, CDR1 is MNHNS, CDR2 SASEGT. Trimming at V came to 6 bases and at J to 7 bases, leaving 7 bases not matched to a gene. The CDR3 here is CASSAGQGAWEQYF. The CDR3 DNA follows: TGTGCCAGCAGCGCGGGACAGGGGGCTTGGGAGCAGTACTTC.

V usage is TRBV2 and J usage is TRBJ2-1; TRBD2 might be the D (5 bases). The CDR3 runs to 14 residues. Trimming cost V 4 bases and J 5 bases, with 12 bases left between them. Germline CDR1 SNHLY, CDR2 FYNNEI. This chain's CDR3 is CASSGLRVDNEQFF. Here the CDR3 DNA reads TGTGCCAGCAGTGGATTGAGGGTTGACAATGAGCAGTTCTTC.

The J gene is TRBJ2-5, the V gene TRBV28, with TRBD1 identical over 8 bases. Germline loops: CDR1 MDHEN, CDR2 SYDVKM. The length of the CDR3 is 15 residues. Trimming cost V 4 bases and J 1 base; bases outside gene matches: 5. CDR3 bases: TGTGCCAGCAGTTCGGGACAGGACAGCCAAGAGACCCAGTACTTC. Its protein product is CASSSGQDSQETQYF. Using reference TRBV28 and TRBJ2-5 for the parts outside the CDR3, the full variable domain is DVKVTQSSRYLVKRTGEKVFLECVQDMDHENMFWYRQDPGLGLRLIYFSYDVKMKEKGDIPEGYSVSREKKERFSLILESASTNQTSMYLCASSSGQDSQETQYFGPGTRLLVL.

The CDR3 DNA is TGTGCCAGCAGTGGCGATGGCGAGGCCTATGGCTACACCTTC. Protein product: CASSGDGEAYGYTF. The rearrangement joins TRBV2 to TRBJ1-2; D unresolved. The germline V and J ends were trimmed by 4 bases and 4 bases, with 13 bases remaining between them. CDR1 and CDR2 (germline): SNHLY, FYNNEI. CDR3 length equals 14 residues.

The chain combines TRBV7-8 with TRBJ1-4; tentatively, D is TRBD1 (6 bases). Germline lookup yields CDR1 SGHVS and CDR2 FQNEAQ. The length of the CDR3 is 14 residues. The V end lost 5 bases, the J end lost 7 bases, and 14 bases lay between the germline ends. The CDR3 coding sequence is TGTGCCAGCAGCAACAGGGATAGGATTGAAAAACTGTTTTTT. This sequence encodes CASSNRDRIEKLFF.

The chain is built from TRBV6-5 and TRBJ1-6; 9 bases align to TRBD1. Germline V gene data show CDR1 as MNHEY and CDR2 as SVGAGI. This CDR3 is built from 15 residues. Germline trimming cut 6 bases from V and 8 bases from J; bases unmatched to any gene: 8. DNA of the CDR3: TGTGCCAGCAGGGGGACAGGGAGATTGCATTCACCCCTCCACTTT. This translates into CASRGTGRLHSPLHF.

The chain combines TRBV6-4 with TRBJ1-2; possibly TRBD1 for D (5 bases). The V gene's germline CDR1 is MRHNA and CDR2 SNTAGT. V lost 2 bases and J lost 7, with 11 bases in between. CDR3 size: 13 residues. The CDR3 loop reads CASSDEGAGGYTF. In DNA form, the CDR3 reads TGTGCCAGCAGTGACGAAGGGGCCGGTGGCTACACCTTC.

The chain recombines TRBV5-6 with TRBJ2-1; TRBD1 agrees at 11 bases. This CDR3 has 18 residues. Germline lookup yields CDR1 SGHDT and CDR2 YYEEEE. Trimming at V came to 1 base and at J to 8 bases, leaving 14 bases not matched to a gene. CDR3 sequence reads: CASSLTNPGTGGFHEQFF. The DNA for the CDR3 is TGTGCCAGCAGCTTGACAAACCCCGGGACAGGGGGTTTTCATGAGCAGTTCTTC.

This clone came up once. The CDR3 DNA sequence: TGTGCCAGTGCGGACAGGAGCTACACTGAAGCTTTCTTT. Translated: CASADRSYTEAFF. The chain links TRBV19 to TRBJ1-1; TRBD1 matches at 7 bases. The CDR3 runs to 13 residues. Germline lookup yields CDR1 LNHDA and CDR2 SQIVND (reference sequence). J lost 3 bases, V lost 8 bases, and 6 bases had no gene match.

A few counts support this clone. The chain employs TRBV5-1 and TRBJ1-4, with D perhaps matching TRBD1 (6 bases). V lost 0 bases to trimming and J lost 8 bases, with 17 bases between them. This CDR3 contains 16 residues. CDR1 and CDR2 (germline): SGHRS, YFSETQ. In DNA form, the CDR3 reads TGCGCCAGCAGCTTGGCCCCCCCGGGGGCGCGAGAAAAACTGTTTTTT. Its protein is CASSLAPPGAREKLFF.

The chain joins TRBV6-1 to TRBJ2-7; TRBD1 is a possible D gene (7 bases). V was trimmed by 6 bases and J by 4 bases, leaving 16 bases between them. CDR1 and CDR2 from the germline V gene are MNHNS and SASEGT. This CDR3 is built from 14 residues. The CDR3 spells CASSAGQSVYEQYF. CDR3 sequence (DNA): TGTGCCAGCAGCGCGGGACAGTCTGTGTACGAGCAGTACTTC.

This chain connects TRBV4-1 to TRBJ2-7, with 9 bases aligning to TRBD1. CDR1 MGHRA and CDR2 YSYEKL come from the germline V gene. The length of the CDR3 is 17 residues. V trimming: 0 bases; J trimming: 3 bases; junction bases outside the gene matches: 9. The CDR3 here is CASSQDLGQGGIYEQYF. In DNA, the CDR3 is TGCGCCAGCAGCCAAGATCTGGGACAGGGTGGGATCTACGAGCAGTACTTC.

The J gene is TRBJ2-6, the V gene TRBV7-9; no firm D call. V dropped 7 bases and J dropped 1 base, with 5 bases sitting between them. Germline CDR1 reads SEHNR; CDR2 reads FQNEAQ (reference sequence). The CDR3 has 13 residues. The CDR3 bases are TGTGCCAGCATTGTGTCTGGGGCCAACGTCCTGACTTTC. Translation: CASIVSGANVLTF.

The V gene is TRBV6-5, the J gene TRBJ2-1; TRBD2 matches at 7 bases. V shed 8 bases and J 8 bases; nucleotides not matched to a gene: 9. The CDR3 covers 13 residues. CDR1 MNHEY and CDR2 SVGAGI come from the germline V gene. CDR3 amino acids: CASRMAGVYEQFF. In DNA form, the CDR3 reads TGTGCCAGCCGAATGGCGGGAGTCTATGAGCAGTTCTTC.

In its sample, this clone was seen a few times. The chain joins TRBV27 to TRBJ1-3; possible D gene TRBD1, 5 bases. Germline CDR1 is MNHEY and CDR2 is SMNVEV (reference sequence). There are 15 residues in the CDR3. V was cut by 6 bases and J by 0 bases, with 12 bases left in between. CDR3 amino acids: CASSRGGYSGNTIYF. CDR3 nucleotides: TGTGCCAGCAGCCGGGGGGGGTACTCTGGAAACACCATATATTTT.

V gene TRBV9 combines with J gene TRBJ1-6, with TRBD1 as a possible D gene (5 bases). Germline V gene lookup returns CDR1 SGDLS and CDR2 YYNGEE. The CDR3 sequence is 14 residues long. V was trimmed by 2 bases and J by 13 bases, leaving 16 bases between them. The CDR3 nucleotides read TGTGCCAGCAGCGTGTTGGACAACCGTTCCCCCCTCCACTTT. Translated: CASSVLDNRSPLHF.

This clone was seen just once. This rearrangement joins TRBV5-1 to TRBJ1-1; tentatively, D is TRBD1 (6 bases). The CDR3 length is 15 residues. Germline V gene sequence: CDR1 SGHRS, CDR2 YFSETQ. Trimming removed 4 bases from V and 1 base from J, with 14 bases in between. In DNA form, the CDR3 reads TGCGCCAGCAGCAGAACGTTAGGGGGGAACACTGAAGCTTTCTTT. This translates into CASSRTLGGNTEAFF.

J is TRBJ1-5 and V is TRBV19; no definite D call. The CDR3 is made up of 15 amino acids. V was clipped by 8 bases and J by 2 bases, with 16 bases between them. From germline, CDR1 is LNHDA and CDR2 SQIVND (reference sequence). In nucleotides, the CDR3 is TGTGCCAGTTCGGGAACCCCCGGAGGCAATCAGCCCCAGCATTTT. As protein: CASSGTPGGNQPQHF.

J is TRBJ2-7 and V is TRBV6-6; D is possibly TRBD1 (6 bases). Per germline, CDR1 MNHNY and CDR2 SVGAGI (reference sequence). The CDR3 sequence is 13 residues long. Trimming cost V 10 bases and J 1 base, with 14 bases left between them. The CDR3 nucleotides read TGTGCCACAGGGGACGTAAGATCCTACGAGCAGTACTTC. Its translation is CATGDVRSYEQYF.

This chain connects TRBV5-8 to TRBJ2-7; tentatively, D is TRBD1 or TRBD2 (6 bases each). V was pared by 4 bases and J by 5 bases, with 19 bases between. This CDR3 has 15 residues. Germline CDR1 reads SGHTS; CDR2 reads YDEGEE. CDR3 DNA: TGTGCCAGCAGCCTGGGGGGCTGGGGGGCGGACGAGCAGTACTTC. This encodes CASSLGGWGADEQYF.

V usage is TRBV28 and J usage is TRBJ2-4, with a possible D match to TRBD1 (5 bases). V was clipped by 3 bases and J by 0 bases, with 24 bases between them. The length of the CDR3 is 20 residues. Germline V lookup: CDR1 MDHEN, CDR2 SYDVKM. Here the CDR3 reads CASSFIFGQQTDVAKNIQYF. CDR3 nucleotide sequence: TGTGCCAGCAGTTTTATTTTCGGACAACAGACCGACGTAGCCAAAAACATTCAGTACTTC.

As regards this clone: An end of the junction does not agree with germline; a read error may underlie this. This rearrangement joins TRBV29-1 to TRBJ1-2; D remains ambiguous. Looked up from germline, CDR1 is SQVTM and CDR2 is ANQGSEA. The CDR3 has 8 residues. CDR3 in amino acids: CSVERLYF. The CDR3, as DNA: TGCAGCGTTGAAAGACTTTACTTC. The complete variable domain, with remaining parts taken from reference TRBV29-1 and TRBJ1-2, reads SAVISQKPSRDICQRGTSLTIQCQVDSQVTMMFWYRQQPGQSLTLIATANQGSEATYESGFVIDKFPISRPNLTFSTLTVSNMSPEDSSIYLCSVERLYFGSGTRLTVV.

The gene calls are TRBV9 and TRBJ2-5, with 7 positions matching TRBD2. The CDR3 is 14 amino acids. V lost 4 bases and J lost 5; bases outside the gene matches: 8. From germline, CDR1 is SGDLS and CDR2 YYNGEE. The CDR3 nucleotides are TGTGCCAGCAGCCGGGAGGTAAGGCGGGAGACCCAGTACTTC. Translating it yields CASSREVRRETQYF.

The chain links TRBV27 to TRBJ1-5; 7 positions match TRBD1. Germline loops: CDR1 MNHEY, CDR2 SMNVEV (reference sequence). The CDR3 consists of 14 residues. J gave up 7 bases and V 5 bases, and 8 bases lay outside the gene matches. The CDR3 DNA reads TGTGCCAGCAGTCCACAGGGGTCGCGGCAGCCCCAGCATTTT. This translates into CASSPQGSRQPQHF.

This clone was seen more than once but under ten times. The chain carries TRBV19 and TRBJ1-5; D unresolved. Between the trimmed V and J ends, which lost 4 bases and 5 bases, there was a span of 12 bases. There are 14 residues in the CDR3. Per the germline V gene, CDR1 is LNHDA and CDR2 is SQIVND (reference sequence). The CDR3 region has the DNA TGTGCCAGTAGTAACTGGGGTAACGATCAGCCCCAGCATTTT. This gives the protein CASSNWGNDQPQHF.